The 32 T cell receptor beta chains listed next were all sequenced from one sample in a study of identifying expanded T cells in peripheral blood. Clones were read by immunoSEQ multiplex PCR, and TCRdb kept only the in-frame ones, dropping some. Of about 83,000 clones listed, about nine tenths were seen once; the top ten hold 2.8%. What was sequenced was blood. All receptors come from a person aged 18 to 75 in good health.

The V call is TRBV7-2, the J call TRBJ2-1; TRBD2 matches 8 bases. CDR1 is SGHTA and CDR2 is FQGNSA in the germline V gene. After removal of 9 bases from V and 5 bases from J, the junction contained 6 bases not matched to a gene. CDR3 length equals 13 residues. CDR3 region: CASGAGGHNEQFF. In DNA form, the CDR3 reads TGTGCCAGTGGGGCGGGAGGTCACAATGAGCAGTTCTTC.

The chain carries TRBV2 and TRBJ1-2; D is possibly TRBD1 (5 bases). Germline V gene lookup returns CDR1 SNHLY and CDR2 FYNNEI. V dropped 8 bases and J dropped 0 bases, with 7 bases sitting between them. This CDR3 is 12 amino acids long. The CDR3: CASGGTNYGYTF. In DNA, the CDR3 is TGTGCCAGCGGGGGAACTAACTATGGCTACACCTTC.

The chain recombines TRBV6-5 with TRBJ2-5; TRBD1 agrees at 10 bases. The V gene's germline CDR1 is MNHEY and CDR2 SVGAGI. J lost 5 bases, V lost 7 bases, and 4 bases had no gene match. The CDR3 totals 13 residues. The CDR3, as DNA: TGTGCCAGCACCCCGACAGGGGGCGAGACCCAGTACTTC. Protein product: CASTPTGGETQYF.

The chain is built from TRBV7-8 and TRBJ2-3; 8 positions match TRBD2. The CDR3 consists of 16 residues. The germline V gene encodes CDR1 SGHVS and CDR2 FQNEAQ. After removal of 5 bases from V and 0 bases from J, the junction contained 7 bases not matched to a gene. The chain's CDR3 is CASSHSERGSTDTQYF. The CDR3 DNA is TGTGCCAGCAGCCACTCGGAGCGGGGGAGCACAGATACGCAGTATTTT.

The genes are TRBV2 and TRBJ1-4, with a possible D match to TRBD1 (6 bases). Germline CDR1 SNHLY, CDR2 FYNNEI. The CDR3 has 15 residues. The V and J ends lost 2 bases and 8 bases respectively, with 15 bases between them. The CDR3 reads CASSEIGGSAEKLFF. CDR3 bases: TGTGCCAGCAGTGAAATAGGGGGGTCTGCCGAAAAACTGTTTTTT. The entire variable domain, with the rest obtained from reference TRBV2 and TRBJ1-4, is as follows: EPEVTQTPSHQVTQMGQEVILRCVPISNHLYFYWYRQILGQKVEFLVSFYNNEISEKSEIFDDQFSVERPDGSNFTLKIRSTKLEDSAMYFCASSEIGGSAEKLFFGSGTQLSVL.

This rearrangement joins TRBV5-5 to TRBJ1-5; TRBD1 might be the D (6 bases). Trimming removed 0 bases at V and 0 bases at J, with 13 bases between. In germline, CDR1 is SGHKS, CDR2 YYEKEE (reference sequence). CDR3 length: 17 amino acids. Here the CDR3 DNA reads TGTGCCAGCAGCTTGGGTACAGGGACTTATAGCAATCAGCCCCAGCATTTT. Amino acid sequence: CASSLGTGTYSNQPQHF.

The rearrangement joins TRBV30 to TRBJ2-5; TRBD2 might be the D (6 bases). Trimming shortened V by 5 bases and J by 2 bases, and 15 bases separated the two germline ends. Germline CDR1 is GTSNPN and CDR2 is SVGIG (reference sequence). The CDR3 runs 14 residues. This CDR3 is CAWRRGDIQETQYF. CDR3 coding DNA: TGTGCCTGGCGGCGGGGTGACATACAAGAGACCCAGTACTTC.

Concerning this clone itself: One end of the junction fails to match germline, which may point to a read error. The chain has TRBV30 and TRBJ1-1, with D possibly being TRBD1 (6 bases). CDR1 is GTSNPN and CDR2 is SVGIG in the germline V gene (reference sequence). The CDR3 covers 14 residues. CDR3 protein: CAWRAGVRETEALF. Here the CDR3 DNA reads TGTGCCTGGAGGGCAGGGGTAAGGGAAACTGAAGCTCTCTTT.

CDR3 protein: CASSLTTGRSSYEQYF. The DNA of the CDR3 is TGTGCCAGCAGCTTAACGACAGGGCGGTCCTCCTACGAGCAGTACTTC. This chain uses TRBV7-2 with TRBJ2-7, with 7 bases matching TRBD1. Germline V gene lookup returns CDR1 SGHTA and CDR2 FQGNSA. V lost 2 bases to trimming and J lost 0 bases; unmatched junction nucleotides: 7. This CDR3 spans 16 amino acids.

This chain uses TRBV6-6 with TRBJ2-1; no clear D gene. CDR3 size: 14 residues. CDR1 is MNHNY, CDR2 SVGAGI, per germline (reference sequence). Trimming took 0 bases from V and 4 from J, leaving 7 bases between them. CDR3 sequence reads: CASSYSRDYNEQFF. CDR3 coding DNA: TGTGCCAGCAGTTACTCGAGAGATTACAATGAGCAGTTCTTC.

V gene TRBV2 combines with J gene TRBJ1-1, with 8 bases matching TRBD1. The V gene's germline CDR1 is SNHLY and CDR2 FYNNEI. The CDR3 is made up of 14 amino acids. The V and J ends lost 7 bases and 3 bases, in that order; junction bases with no gene match: 7. The CDR3: CASTAGTGYTEAFF. CDR3 DNA: TGTGCCAGCACCGCCGGGACAGGATACACTGAAGCTTTCTTT. The full variable domain, completed using reference TRBV2 and TRBJ1-1, is EPEVTQTPSHQVTQMGQEVILRCVPISNHLYFYWYRQILGQKVEFLVSFYNNEISEKSEIFDDQFSVERPDGSNFTLKIRSTKLEDSAMYFCASTAGTGYTEAFFGQGTRLTVV.

CDR3 nucleotides: TGTGCCAGCAGCTTAGAGATAGCGGGGGCCTACGAGCAGTACTTC. As protein: CASSLEIAGAYEQYF. This chain joins TRBV7-2 and TRBJ2-7, with 9 nucleotides matching TRBD2. The V segment lost 1 base and the J segment 2 bases; nucleotides outside the gene matches: 3. This CDR3 is 15 amino acids long. Germline loops: CDR1 SGHTA, CDR2 FQGNSA.

The chain combines TRBV28 with TRBJ1-2, with a possible D match to TRBD1 (6 bases). The CDR3 sequence is 15 residues long. V lost 1 base, J lost 6 bases, and 15 bases lay in between. From germline, CDR1 is MDHEN and CDR2 SYDVKM. The CDR3 loop reads CASSLSGQGPNGYTF. CDR3 nucleotide sequence: TGTGCCAGCAGTTTATCAGGGCAGGGGCCGAATGGCTACACCTTC.

The gene calls are TRBV7-9 and TRBJ1-1, with a weak D call TRBD1 (5 bases). The germline V gene has CDR1 SEHNR and CDR2 FQNEAQ (reference sequence). The CDR3 runs to 15 residues. Trimming pared 5 bases from V and 2 bases from J, leaving 15 bases between. CDR3 sequence (DNA): TGTGCCAGCAGCCCCAGGGTGGCGGCTAACACTGAAGCTTTCTTT. It translates to CASSPRVAANTEAFF.

The chain recombines TRBV2 with TRBJ2-1; TRBD1 is a possible D gene (5 bases). The length of the CDR3 is 18 residues. The germline CDR1 and CDR2 sequences are SNHLY and FYNNEI. V lost 6 bases to trimming and J lost 4 bases, with 25 bases between them. CDR3 amino acids: CASSARAPQGVKYNEQFF. Written as DNA, the CDR3 is TGTGCCAGCAGCGCCAGAGCACCACAAGGGGTCAAATACAATGAGCAGTTCTTC.

Only one count was recorded for this clone. The genes are TRBV10-2 and TRBJ1-1, with unresolved D. V was clipped by 6 bases and J by 8 bases, with 10 bases between them. The germline gives CDR1 WSHSY, CDR2 SAAADI. The CDR3 consists of 11 residues. CDR3 in DNA: TGCGCCAGCAGCCGAACGGGGGAAGCTTTCTTT. Translated, it gives CASSRTGEAFF.

The genes are TRBV7-2 and TRBJ2-7; weak D call: TRBD2 (6 bases). This CDR3 spans 12 amino acids. V was pared by 6 bases and J by 2 bases, with 8 bases between. Germline V CDR1 and CDR2: SGHTA, FQGNSA. The CDR3 reads CASSPGAYEQYF. CDR3 sequence (DNA): TGTGCCAGCAGTCCGGGGGCCTACGAGCAGTACTTC. Together with reference TRBV7-2 and TRBJ2-7, the CDR3 gives the full variable domain: GAGVSQSPSNKVTEKGKDVELRCDPISGHTALYWYRQSLGQGLEFLIYFQGNSAPDKSGLPSDRFSAERTGGSVSTLTIQRTQQEDSAVYLCASSPGAYEQYFGPGTRLTVT.

The table lists this clone with a few counts. V usage is TRBV6-5 and J usage is TRBJ2-1; D is perhaps TRBD1 (5 bases). V lost 6 bases and J 4 bases, leaving 10 bases between the germline ends. The CDR3 is 13 residues long. The germline V gene encodes CDR1 MNHEY and CDR2 SVGAGI. The CDR3 reads CASSPGPYNEQFF. CDR3 coding DNA: TGTGCCAGCAGCCCAGGGCCTTACAATGAGCAGTTCTTC.

This rearrangement joins TRBV4-3 to TRBJ2-3; 7 bases agree with TRBD2. CDR3 length: 16 residues. Losses at the gene ends were 5 bases for V and 2 bases for J; bases not matched to a gene: 10. Germline assignment: CDR1 LGHNA and CDR2 YSLEER. The CDR3 region has the DNA TGCGCCAGCAGCTCGGCGCTAGCGGCCCTCACAGATACGCAGTATTTT. This gives the protein CASSSALAALTDTQYF.

V is TRBV10-1 and J is TRBJ1-1, with D maybe TRBD1 (5 bases). Germline V lookup: CDR1 WNHNN, CDR2 SYGVQD (reference sequence). This CDR3 has 14 amino acids. Trimming shortened V by 4 bases and J by 4 bases, and 13 bases separated the two germline ends. The CDR3 sequence is CASSGSQGFTEAFF. CDR3 DNA: TGCGCCAGCAGTGGTTCTCAGGGATTCACTGAAGCTTTCTTT.

The rearrangement uses TRBV6-6 and TRBJ2-1; the match to TRBD1 covers 9 bases. Germline-derived CDR1 and CDR2 are MNHNY and SVGAGI (reference sequence). After removal of 7 bases from V and 6 bases from J, the junction contained 7 bases not matched to a gene. CDR3 length: 14 amino acids. In nucleotides, the CDR3 is TGTGCCAGCATGGTGGGGACAGGGTCCAATGAGCAGTTCTTC. It codes for CASMVGTGSNEQFF.

The chain combines TRBV25-1 with TRBJ1-1; 9 bases match TRBD1. Germline V gene sequence: CDR1 MGHDK, CDR2 SYGVNS. This CDR3 has 14 residues. With V trimmed by 5 bases and J by 5 bases, 6 bases remained unmatched. This CDR3 is CASSRAGTGTEAFF. DNA for the CDR3: TGTGCCAGCAGTAGGGCCGGGACAGGGACTGAAGCTTTCTTT.

This clone was recorded a few times. The gene calls are TRBV19 and TRBJ1-1; weak D call: TRBD1 (5 bases). V shed 10 bases and J shed 8 bases, with 20 bases lying between them. CDR1 and CDR2 from the germline V gene are LNHDA and SQIVND (reference sequence). The CDR3 loop spans 13 amino acids. CDR3 loop: CATTRDPGREAFF. The CDR3 DNA sequence: TGTGCCACCACCAGGGACCCAGGGCGCGAAGCTTTCTTT.

J is TRBJ2-7 and V is TRBV7-2; TRBD1 agrees at 7 bases. Germline CDR1 and CDR2: SGHTA and FQGNSA. V shed 5 bases and J 4 bases; nucleotides not matched to a gene: 11. This CDR3 spans 15 amino acids. The CDR3 region has the DNA TGTGCCAGCAGCCCCACGACAGGGCCCTATTACGAGCAGTACTTC. This codes for CASSPTTGPYYEQYF.

In DNA, the CDR3 is TGTGCCAGCAGCCAGTACAGGGGCCCTAACTATGGCTACACCTTC. Its translation: CASSQYRGPNYGYTF. This chain joins TRBV6-1 and TRBJ1-2; 7 bases line up with TRBD1. The CDR3 totals 15 residues. The germline gives CDR1 MNHNS, CDR2 SASEGT. V shed 6 bases and J 0 bases; nucleotides not matched to a gene: 7.

The rearrangement uses TRBV19 and TRBJ2-7, with D perhaps TRBD1 or TRBD2 (5 bases each). The germline gives CDR1 LNHDA, CDR2 SQIVND (reference sequence). The V and J ends lost 6 bases and 6 bases respectively, with 18 bases between them. This CDR3 spans 14 amino acids. The CDR3: CASSSVRDAGEQYF. The CDR3 DNA reads as TGTGCCAGTAGCAGCGTCCGGGACGCAGGCGAGCAGTACTTC.

V gene TRBV28 combines with J gene TRBJ2-5; D might be TRBD2 (6 bases). Per germline, CDR1 MDHEN and CDR2 SYDVKM. Trimming took off 3 bases at V and 4 bases at J, with 12 bases between the two ends. CDR3 length equals 14 residues. The CDR3 is CASSFRGSRETQYF. The CDR3 DNA follows: TGTGCCAGCAGTTTCCGGGGGAGTAGAGAGACCCAGTACTTC.

V usage is TRBV7-6 and J usage is TRBJ1-1; D not certain. Trimming took 5 bases from V and 0 from J, leaving 10 bases between them. CDR1 and CDR2 from the germline V gene are SGHVS and FNYEAQ. CDR3 length: 14 residues. CDR3 DNA sequence: TGTGCCAGCAGCCCGTCCGGGATGAACACTGAAGCTTTCTTT. Encoded protein: CASSPSGMNTEAFF.

The sample holds one count of this clone. The chain couples TRBV7-9 to TRBJ2-7; D is undetermined. The CDR3 has 12 amino acids. With 5 bases removed from V and 6 bases from J, the gap between germline ends came to 11 bases. Germline CDR1 is SEHNR and CDR2 is FQNEAQ (reference sequence). The CDR3 region is CASSAPYSEQYF. CDR3 in DNA: TGTGCCAGCAGCGCGCCTTATTCCGAGCAGTACTTC.

The chain is built from TRBV12-5 and TRBJ2-7, with 8 positions matching TRBD1. Germline V gene lookup returns CDR1 LGHNT and CDR2 FRNRAP. The CDR3 contains 14 residues. Trimming cost V 1 base and J 2 bases; bases outside gene matches: 1. CDR3 sequence: CASGLGDRTYEQYF. The DNA of the CDR3 is TGTGCTAGTGGTTTGGGGGACAGGACCTACGAGCAGTACTTC. Filled out from reference TRBV12-5 and TRBJ2-7, the complete variable domain reads DARVTQTPRHKVTEMGQEVTMRCQPILGHNTVFWYRQTMMQGLELLAYFRNRAPLDDSGMPKDRFSAEMPDATLATLKIQPSEPRDSAVYFCASGLGDRTYEQYFGPGTRLTVT.

The chain recombines TRBV2 with TRBJ2-2; possible D gene TRBD1, 6 bases. The germline V and J ends were trimmed by 8 bases and 2 bases, with 15 bases remaining between them. Germline assignment: CDR1 SNHLY and CDR2 FYNNEI. The CDR3 loop spans 15 amino acids. This CDR3 is CASARGQPNTGELFF. In DNA form, the CDR3 reads TGTGCCAGCGCCCGAGGACAGCCAAACACCGGGGAGCTGTTTTTT.

This rearrangement joins TRBV7-9 to TRBJ1-2; D is unresolved. This CDR3 contains 17 residues. Trimming shortened V by 1 base and J by 2 bases, and 17 bases separated the two germline ends. The germline CDR1 and CDR2 sequences are SEHNR and FQNEAQ (reference sequence). CDR3 residues: CASSLDLGREGNYGYTF. For the CDR3, the DNA is TGTGCCAGCAGCTTAGATTTGGGTAGGGAGGGAAACTATGGCTACACCTTC.